Each of the 32 T cell receptor beta chains below was sequenced from the same sample in a study of human T cells and chemical hapten exposure. Attachment of unique molecular identifiers to individual cDNA molecules was performed in the library. TCRdb itself ran the reads through MiXCR, one entry per CDR3 protein. The sample includes 550 to 700 distinct CDR3 sequences, about 88% of them seen just once. Blood, whole and unfractionated, served as the source for total RNA extraction. Material: whole blood. These receptors were collected from a human donor with alopecia, or a healthy volunteer (not recorded which). Some clones in this sample may be carry-over from other donors' samples. This table probably holds off-target reads from a library built for another chain.

The rearrangement joins TRBV4-3 to TRBJ2-6; D not resolved. V was clipped by 0 bases and J by 0 bases, with 6 bases between them. The CDR3 totals 16 residues. CDR1 LGHNA and CDR2 YSLEER come from the germline V gene. The CDR3 loop is CASSQDGTSGANVLTF. DNA for the CDR3: TGCGCCAGCAGCCAAGATGGCACCTCTGGGGCCAACGTCCTGACTTTC.

The chain links TRBV4-3 to TRBJ2-1; 8 bases are shared with TRBD2. The CDR3 extends over 19 amino acids. Germline assignment: CDR1 LGHNA and CDR2 YSLEER. J lost 0 bases, V lost 0 bases, and 10 bases had no gene match. This CDR3 reads CASSQEWGGGGSSYNEQFF. The DNA of the CDR3 is TGCGCCAGCAGCCAAGAATGGGGTGGCGGGGGGAGCTCCTACAATGAGCAGTTCTTC.

Here the CDR3 DNA reads TGTGCCACCAGCAGAGTAAGACTAGCGGGAATAGCAGATACGCAGTATTTT. Encoded protein: CATSRVRLAGIADTQYF. The chain uses TRBV15 and TRBJ2-3; 11 bases map to TRBD2. The CDR3 has 17 residues. Per germline, CDR1 LNHNV and CDR2 YYDKDF (reference sequence). J lost 4 bases, V lost 1 base, and 7 bases had no gene match.

CDR3: CASSPITGNSYEQYF. Written as DNA, the CDR3 is TGTGCCAGCAGCCCGATAACGGGAAACTCCTACGAGCAGTACTTC. The chain combines TRBV11-2 with TRBJ2-7; TRBD2 might be the D (5 bases). With 5 bases removed from V and 0 bases from J, the gap between germline ends came to 14 bases. The CDR3 has 15 residues. The germline gives CDR1 SGHAT, CDR2 FQNNGV.

The chain is built from TRBV5-4 and TRBJ2-1; D gene ambiguous. The CDR3 spans 13 residues. V lost 1 base to trimming and J lost 7 bases, with 9 bases between them. The germline V gene has CDR1 SGHNT and CDR2 YYREEE (reference sequence). Here the CDR3 DNA reads TGTGCCAGCAGCTTGAATCCCCTAAATGAGCAGTTCTTC. Translated: CASSLNPLNEQFF. Looking up the rest from reference TRBV5-4 and TRBJ2-1 gives the full variable domain: ETGVTQSPTHLIKTRGQQVTLRCSSQSGHNTVSWYQQALGQGPQFIFQYYREEENGRGNFPPRFSGLQFPNYSSELNVNALELDDSALYLCASSLNPLNEQFFGPGTRLTVL.

The chain links TRBV6-5 to TRBJ2-3, with 8 bases fitting TRBD1. The germline gives CDR1 MNHEY, CDR2 SVGAGI. V was pared by 6 bases and J by 1 base, with 6 bases of the junction left unmatched. This CDR3 contains 15 residues. CDR3 protein: CASRDRVFGTDTQYF. Written as DNA, the CDR3 is TGTGCCAGCAGGGACAGGGTCTTCGGCACAGATACGCAGTATTTT.

This clonotype was seen a few times. The rearrangement joins TRBV4-1 to TRBJ2-5, with a weak D call TRBD1 (6 bases). The germline V and J ends were trimmed by 4 bases and 0 bases, with 15 bases remaining between them. Germline V gene lookup returns CDR1 MGHRA and CDR2 YSYEKL. The CDR3 is 16 amino acids. The CDR3 region has the DNA TGCGCCAGCAGCCTACTATTGGACAGCCACCAAGAGACCCAGTACTTC. Residues: CASSLLLDSHQETQYF.

This clonotype has only one observation. This rearrangement joins TRBV4-3 to TRBJ2-7, with TRBD2 matching 10 bases. This CDR3 comprises 16 residues. V lost 4 bases and J lost 4; bases outside the gene matches: 10. Germline V gene data show CDR1 as LGHNA and CDR2 as YSLEER. CDR3 coding DNA: TGCGCCAGCAGCCCGGAGGAGCGGGGGGGCCAGTACGAGCAGTACTTC. This encodes CASSPEERGGQYEQYF.

This chain connects TRBV29-1 to TRBJ1-4; D call uncertain. The germline V gene encodes CDR1 SQVTM and CDR2 ANQGSEA. The CDR3 spans 14 residues. V was clipped by 7 bases and J by 3 bases, with 15 bases between them. The CDR3 DNA reads TGCAGCGCAGCCCCAGCAACTTCTAATGAAAAACTGTTTTTT. Its translation is CSAAPATSNEKLFF.

This chain joins TRBV9 and TRBJ2-3; D is uncertain. Trimming left V 0 bases short and J 5 bases short, with 4 bases between. The CDR3 is 12 residues long. From germline, CDR1 is SGDLS and CDR2 YYNGEE. CDR3 nucleotides: TGTGCCAGCAGCGTAGAGTTAGATACGCAGTATTTT. The encoded protein is CASSVELDTQYF.

The J gene is TRBJ2-1, the V gene TRBV18, with 7 bases aligning to TRBD1. The germline V gene has CDR1 KGHSH and CDR2 LQKENI. The CDR3 sequence is 13 residues long. V lost 2 bases to trimming and J lost 8 bases; unmatched junction nucleotides: 3. The CDR3 region is CASSPRQGDEQFF. Here the CDR3 DNA reads TGTGCCAGCTCACCAAGACAGGGTGATGAGCAGTTCTTC.

V is TRBV6-5 and J is TRBJ2-3, with D tentatively TRBD1 or TRBD2 (5 bases each). This CDR3 region has 14 residues. V was cut by 5 bases and J by 2 bases, with 11 bases left in between. Germline CDR1 and CDR2: MNHEY and SVGAGI. The CDR3 DNA reads TGTGCCAGCAGTCAAACGGGGCCCACAGATACGCAGTATTTT. It translates to CASSQTGPTDTQYF.

The chain is built from TRBV11-2 and TRBJ1-6, with D possibly being TRBD1 (5 bases). The CDR3 sequence is 14 residues long. Germline loops: CDR1 SGHAT, CDR2 FQNNGV. V lost 6 bases and J 7 bases, leaving 13 bases between the germline ends. The CDR3 region has the DNA TGTGCCAGCAGTTTCAGGGCCCTCAATTCACCCCTCCACTTT. It encodes CASSFRALNSPLHF.

The chain carries TRBV29-1 and TRBJ2-2; maybe TRBD2 (6 bases). V shed 0 bases and J shed 4 bases, with 9 bases lying between them. The CDR3 covers 14 residues. The germline V gene encodes CDR1 SQVTM and CDR2 ANQGSEA. CDR3 nucleotides: TGCAGCGTTGAAGAGGGACTGGTCACCGGGGAGCTGTTTTTT. Amino acid sequence: CSVEEGLVTGELFF.

The chain carries TRBV29-1 and TRBJ1-5; D is ambiguous. The CDR3 is 13 residues long. Per germline, CDR1 SQVTM and CDR2 ANQGSEA. Trimming removed 5 bases at V and 6 bases at J, with 14 bases between. Here the CDR3 reads CSVRTADSQPQHF. The CDR3 DNA reads TGCAGCGTTAGGACGGCAGATAGTCAGCCCCAGCATTTT.

The V call is TRBV10-3, the J call TRBJ1-1; tentatively, D is TRBD1 (6 bases). The V end lost 6 bases, the J end lost 7 bases, and 12 bases lay between the germline ends. Germline assignment: CDR1 ENHRY and CDR2 SYGVKD. The length of the CDR3 is 12 residues. This CDR3 is CAISGDRSEAFF. CDR3 sequence (DNA): TGTGCCATCAGCGGTGACAGGAGTGAAGCTTTCTTT.

The rearrangement links TRBV29-1 to TRBJ2-3; 7 bases are a match to TRBD2. Germline lookup yields CDR1 SQVTM and CDR2 ANQGSEA. Unmatched junction bases numbered 5, after V lost 1 base and J lost 1 base. The CDR3 length is 15 residues. CDR3 in amino acids: CSVEGSGGGTDTQYF. The DNA for the CDR3 is TGCAGCGTTGAAGGAAGTGGGGGGGGCACAGATACGCAGTATTTT.

This clonotype was seen only once. The chain links TRBV2 to TRBJ2-7; TRBD2 is a possible D gene (6 bases). The CDR3 extends over 17 amino acids. Germline V gene lookup returns CDR1 SNHLY and CDR2 FYNNEI. Between the trimmed V and J ends, which lost 1 base and 4 bases, there was a span of 20 bases. CDR3 coding DNA: TGTGCCAGCAGTGAAGTTTTGGTGAAGGCCGGGGGATACGAGCAGTACTTC. Protein product: CASSEVLVKAGGYEQYF.

The V call is TRBV27, the J call TRBJ2-2; TRBD1 agrees at 8 bases. CDR1 is MNHEY, CDR2 SMNVEV, per germline (reference sequence). V gave up 8 bases and J gave up 5 bases; unmatched junction bases: 7. This CDR3 is 14 amino acids long. Here the CDR3 reads CASSYRGYTGELFF. CDR3 bases: TGTGCCAGCTCCTACAGGGGGTATACCGGGGAGCTGTTTTTT.

The chain employs TRBV12-5 and TRBJ2-1, with TRBD2 matching over 11 bases. CDR3 length equals 18 residues. With 4 bases clipped from V and 1 base from J, the junction kept 9 bases outside the gene matches. Per germline, CDR1 LGHNT and CDR2 FRNRAP. CDR3 sequence (DNA): TGTGCTAGTGGTTCCCGGGGACTAGCGGACTCATCCTACAATGAGCAGTTCTTC. Its translation: CASGSRGLADSSYNEQFF.

The J gene is TRBJ1-2, the V gene TRBV20-1; tentatively, D is TRBD1 (6 bases). The CDR3 has 13 amino acids. The germline V gene encodes CDR1 DFQATT and CDR2 SNEGSKA (reference sequence). Trimming pared 3 bases from V and 6 bases from J, leaving 14 bases between. CDR3 nucleotide sequence: TGCAGTGCTAGGGTAGCAGGGGCGGATGGCTACACCTTC. It yields the protein CSARVAGADGYTF.

The genes are TRBV3-1 and TRBJ2-5, with a possible D match to TRBD1 (6 bases). This CDR3 contains 15 residues. Trimming removed 2 bases from V and 1 base from J, with 11 bases in between. The germline V gene encodes CDR1 LGHDT and CDR2 YNNKEL (reference sequence). DNA for the CDR3: TGTGCCAGCAGCCAACCCGACAGGTTCCAAGAGACCCAGTACTTC. Amino acid sequence: CASSQPDRFQETQYF.

The V and J genes are TRBV29-1 and TRBJ2-5; tentatively, D is TRBD1 (5 bases). Per germline, CDR1 SQVTM and CDR2 ANQGSEA. The CDR3 runs to 14 residues. Trimming shortened V by 2 bases and J by 5 bases, and 15 bases separated the two germline ends. As DNA, the CDR3 is TGCAGCGTTGAACGGAGAAGGGGTGGCGAGACCCAGTACTTC. Amino acid sequence: CSVERRRGGETQYF.

The chain is built from TRBV4-1 and TRBJ2-6; TRBD2 might be the D (6 bases). Germline CDR1 is MGHRA and CDR2 is YSYEKL. Trimming stripped 0 bases from V and 0 bases from J, with 6 bases between. The CDR3 sequence is 16 residues long. This CDR3 is CASSQEAGSGANVLTF. CDR3 DNA sequence: TGCGCCAGCAGCCAAGAAGCGGGCTCTGGGGCCAACGTCCTGACTTTC.

The chain employs TRBV3-1 and TRBJ2-5; no reliable D call. Germline assignment: CDR1 LGHDT and CDR2 YNNKEL (reference sequence). The V end was cut by 0 bases, the J end by 5 bases, with 4 bases between. The CDR3 covers 12 residues. CDR3 protein: CASSQDVETQYF. Written as DNA, the CDR3 is TGTGCCAGCAGCCAAGATGTGGAGACCCAGTACTTC.

The chain couples TRBV6-5 to TRBJ1-1, with 7 bases aligning to TRBD1. The germline V gene encodes CDR1 MNHEY and CDR2 SVGAGI. V shed 2 bases and J 0 bases; nucleotides not matched to a gene: 9. The CDR3 consists of 17 residues. CDR3: CASSYPPGTDMNTEAFF. The CDR3 nucleotides read TGTGCCAGCAGTTACCCTCCCGGGACAGACATGAACACTGAAGCTTTCTTT.

The CDR3 DNA follows: TGCAGCGTTGCTCAGGGGTACAATTCACCCCTCCACTTT. Amino acid sequence: CSVAQGYNSPLHF. V and J are TRBV29-1 and TRBJ1-6, with a weak D call TRBD1 (6 bases). The CDR3 spans 13 residues. V was shortened by 4 bases and J by 7 bases, with 11 bases between the two germline ends. Germline CDR1 and CDR2: SQVTM and ANQGSEA.

The sample holds one count of this clonotype. The J gene is TRBJ1-1, the V gene TRBV20-1; unclear D gene. The CDR3 has 10 amino acids. Germline loops: CDR1 DFQATT, CDR2 SNEGSKA (reference sequence). The germline V and J ends were trimmed by 3 bases and 5 bases, with 4 bases remaining between them. The CDR3 DNA sequence: TGCAGTGCTAGGAAGACTGAAGCTTTCTTT. Protein sequence: CSARKTEAFF.

The chain has TRBV27 and TRBJ2-2; 10 bases fit TRBD2. Germline CDR1 MNHEY, CDR2 SMNVEV (reference sequence). The CDR3 covers 14 residues. The V gene end was trimmed by 6 bases and the J gene end by 4 bases; junction bases not matched to a gene: 2. Written as DNA, the CDR3 is TGTGCCAGCAGAATAGCGGGGGGCACCGGGGAGCTGTTTTTT. It translates to CASRIAGGTGELFF.

The rearrangement links TRBV4-2 to TRBJ2-7, with D possibly TRBD1 on 6 matching bases. The CDR3 totals 13 residues. CDR1 LGHNA and CDR2 YNFKEQ come from the germline V gene. Trimming removed 1 base at V and 6 bases at J, with 10 bases between. The DNA of the CDR3 is TGTGCCAGCAGCCAAGCCACAGGGATCGAGCAGTACTTC. As protein: CASSQATGIEQYF.

The rearrangement links TRBV20-1 to TRBJ2-3, with 11 bases that match TRBD2. V was pared by 3 bases and J by 0 bases, with 14 bases of the junction left unmatched. Germline V gene sequence: CDR1 DFQATT, CDR2 SNEGSKA (reference sequence). The CDR3 loop spans 19 amino acids. CDR3 in DNA: TGCAGTGCTAGGGTGAAGGGACTAGCGGCCTATCCTAGCACAGATACGCAGTATTTT. It yields the protein CSARVKGLAAYPSTDTQYF.

V and J are TRBV20-1 and TRBJ2-3; D is perhaps TRBD1 (5 bases). Per germline, CDR1 DFQATT and CDR2 SNEGSKA (reference sequence). The length of the CDR3 is 12 residues. Trimming removed 5 bases from V and 8 bases from J, with 14 bases in between. CDR3 sequence: CSALLTVGTQYF. CDR3 nucleotide sequence: TGCAGTGCTCTGTTGACAGTCGGTACGCAGTATTTT.